Detailed here is one TCR beta chain. Its antigen is not known. Deletions cut 5 bases from V and 4 bases from J, with 11 bases between. The CDR3 spans 13 residues. Germline-derived CDR1 and CDR2 are SGHAT and FQNNGV. The repertoire was sequenced with immunoSEQ multiplex PCR; TCRdb's copy has only in-frame clones and lacks some. Here the sample spans over 1.5 million clones, 98% being singletons. The sample originates from a study of shared clonotypes between healthy human individuals. General observations from the study: Generation probabilities were higher for clonotypes shared across all four sorted-subset donors than for unshared ones. Sorted-subset samples were not fully sequenced, rarefaction indicated.

The receptor was derived from a man younger than 45 in good health. V and J are TRBV11-2 and TRBJ2-5; D is unresolved. The sequenced material came from naive CD4+ T cells sorted from blood. Sample subset: CD45RA+ positively selected. CDR3 protein: CASSHGRSETQYF. CDR3 DNA sequence: TGTGCCAGCAGCCATGGACGGTCAGAGACCCAGTACTTC.